Presented here are 13 T cell receptor beta chains from one specimen sequenced in a study of T cell repertoires in cytomegalovirus infection. TCRdb redid the calling of the reads with MiXCR, one entry per CDR3 protein. The data hold hundreds of thousands of distinct CDR3 sequences, with around 35% observed a single time. Antigens for these TCRs are unknown. Here the sequenced sample was cultured PBMCs, taken from culture after CMV antigen stimulation. These receptors came from a human donor in good health (CMV status not recorded). Some clones in this sample may be carry-over from other donors' samples.

The chain is built from TRBV15 and TRBJ2-3; D uncertain. The CDR3 covers 14 residues. Germline V lookup: CDR1 LNHNV, CDR2 YYDKDF (reference sequence). Deletions cut 3 bases from V and 5 bases from J, with 12 bases between. CDR3 bases: TGTGCCACCAGCAGTCGTTTGGGGATAGATACGCAGTATTTT. Its protein product is CATSSRLGIDTQYF.

In its sample, this clonotype was seen a few times. The V and J genes are TRBV7-2 and TRBJ1-2; D gene unclear. Trimming stripped 4 bases from V and 5 bases from J, with 8 bases between. CDR3 length: 12 amino acids. The germline V gene has CDR1 SGHTA and CDR2 FQGNSA. CDR3 in amino acids: CASSYSSYGYTF. Written as DNA, the CDR3 is TGTGCCAGCAGCTACTCATCTTATGGCTACACCTTC.

There are a few counts of this clonotype. CDR3 nucleotides: TGTGCCAGCAGCTTAAAGGCCTACAATCAGCCCCAGCATTTT. It translates to CASSLKAYNQPQHF. The chain combines TRBV7-8 with TRBJ1-5; D is unresolved. Germline V lookup: CDR1 SGHVS, CDR2 FQNEAQ. The CDR3 contains 14 residues. V lost 2 bases and J lost 3, with 8 bases in between.

This chain links TRBV20-1 with TRBJ1-6; 7 bases line up with TRBD1. The germline V gene encodes CDR1 DFQATT and CDR2 SNEGSKA (reference sequence). The CDR3 has 14 amino acids. V was clipped by 1 base and J by 7 bases; unmatched bases: 4. Written as DNA, the CDR3 is TGCAGTGCTAGAGGACAGGGCGAAAATTCACCCCTCCACTTT. It codes for CSARGQGENSPLHF.

This clonotype was detected many times. The V call is TRBV7-8, the J call TRBJ2-3; the D gene is possibly TRBD2 (5 bases). Germline V lookup: CDR1 SGHVS, CDR2 FQNEAQ. The CDR3 is 15 amino acids. Trimming removed 1 base from V and 0 bases from J, with 8 bases in between. CDR3 amino acids: CASSLERFSTDTQYF. DNA of the CDR3: TGTGCCAGCAGCTTAGAGCGGTTTAGCACAGATACGCAGTATTTT.

J is TRBJ1-2 and V is TRBV6-8; weak D call: TRBD1 (5 bases). Germline V gives CDR1 MNHGY, CDR2 SAAAGT. This CDR3 is 13 amino acids long. V was cut by 10 bases and J by 7 bases, with 19 bases left in between. The CDR3 loop reads CATSGQRNGGYTF. The CDR3 coding sequence is TGTGCCACCTCGGGGCAGCGTAATGGTGGCTACACCTTC.

This clonotype has at least ten counts. The chain joins TRBV7-2 to TRBJ2-7, with 7 nucleotides matching TRBD2. Germline V gives CDR1 SGHTA, CDR2 FQGNSA. This CDR3 contains 16 residues. With 2 bases clipped from V and 2 bases from J, the junction kept 9 bases outside the gene matches. CDR3 in amino acids: CASSLNRLAGPYEQYF. In nucleotides, the CDR3 is TGTGCCAGCAGCTTAAACCGACTAGCAGGCCCCTACGAGCAGTACTTC.

Here the CDR3 DNA reads TGTGCCAGCAGCTTAGCTCCCGACAGGGGATGGAGCACTGAAGCTTTCTTT. Residues: CASSLAPDRGWSTEAFF. This chain joins TRBV7-9 and TRBJ1-1; 8 bases map to TRBD1. Germline-derived CDR1 and CDR2 are SEHNR and FQNEAQ (reference sequence). The CDR3 sequence is 17 residues long. V shed 0 bases, J shed 4 bases, and the junction held 10 bases outside the gene matches. The complete variable domain, with remaining parts taken from reference TRBV7-9 and TRBJ1-1, reads DTGVSQNPRHKITKRGQNVTFRCDPISEHNRLYWYRQTLGQGPEFLTYFQNEAQLEKSRLLSDRFSAERPKGSFSTLEIQRTEQGDSAMYLCASSLAPDRGWSTEAFFGQGTRLTVV.

V and J are TRBV14 and TRBJ1-1; the match to TRBD1 covers 12 bases. The CDR3 totals 16 residues. V shed 4 bases and J 6 bases; nucleotides not matched to a gene: 9. Germline V gene sequence: CDR1 SGHDN, CDR2 FVKESK. CDR3: CASSRTGDRGLSEAFF. The CDR3 DNA reads TGTGCCAGCAGCCGAACCGGGGACAGGGGGCTGTCTGAAGCTTTCTTT.

The chain joins TRBV20-1 to TRBJ2-7; TRBD2 matches 8 bases. Trimming at V came to 3 bases and at J to 6 bases, leaving 7 bases not matched to a gene. The germline V gene encodes CDR1 DFQATT and CDR2 SNEGSKA (reference sequence). CDR3 length equals 13 residues. CDR3 residues: CSASISGAPEQYF. CDR3 nucleotides: TGCAGTGCTAGTATTAGCGGGGCGCCCGAGCAGTACTTC.

The chain joins TRBV15 to TRBJ2-7; 11 nucleotides agree with TRBD2. This CDR3 contains 15 residues. Germline values: CDR1 LNHNV, CDR2 YYDKDF (reference sequence). V gave up 2 bases and J gave up 2 bases; unmatched junction bases: 2. The CDR3 sequence: CATSRLAGGAYEQYF. CDR3 bases: TGTGCCACCAGCAGACTAGCGGGAGGAGCCTACGAGCAGTACTTC.

This clonotype was seen many times. V gene TRBV7-2 combines with J gene TRBJ2-1; D is uncertain. In germline, CDR1 is SGHTA, CDR2 FQGNSA. Trimming stripped 7 bases from V and 1 base from J, with 14 bases between. There are 15 residues in the CDR3. CDR3 coding DNA: TGTGCCAGCAAGGTGAGAGAAAGGTCCTACAATGAGCAGTTCTTC. Translation: CASKVRERSYNEQFF.

This chain links TRBV20-1 with TRBJ2-5; 9 bases are shared with TRBD2. This CDR3 spans 13 amino acids. The V gene end was trimmed by 8 bases and the J gene end by 6 bases; junction bases not matched to a gene: 10. Germline lookup yields CDR1 DFQATT and CDR2 SNEGSKA (reference sequence). Written as DNA, the CDR3 is TGCAGTCCCAGCGGGAGGCTATGGAAGACCCAGTACTTC. It is translated as CSPSGRLWKTQYF.